Below, 30 T cell receptor beta chains from the same sample are listed, as sequenced in a study of CD4 T cells in relation to SARS-CoV-2 and coronaviruses (dated by TCRdb to the early 2020s). CD4+ T cells from unexposed donors were collected before the COVID-19 pandemic (2011-2018). Preparation of the library involved the immunoSEQ multiplex PCR assay. TCRdb took over this immuneACCESS table, retaining in-frame rearrangements with V and J assigned. Such tables are incomplete; in checked studies, under half of the missing clones stem from an unresolved V gene, and the remainder is unexplained. This sample is represented by some 68,000 clones; approximately 95% of them were singletons. Jointly, the top ten make up 0.2% to 0.25% of the sample. Sequences were obtained from naive CD4+ T cells from PBMCs. The meaning of the sample's cell subset or site label: naive CD4+ T cells isolated by negative enrichment. Receptors originate from a human donor in good health.

The count of this clone is one. The gene calls are TRBV15 and TRBJ2-6; TRBD2 matches at 11 bases. Germline-derived CDR1 and CDR2 are LNHNV and YYDKDF (reference sequence). The V segment lost 5 bases and the J segment 2 bases; nucleotides outside the gene matches: 5. The CDR3 sequence is 17 residues long. CDR3 residues: CATSLLAGVPGANVLTF. The CDR3 DNA is TGTGCCACCAGCCTACTAGCGGGAGTTCCTGGGGCCAACGTCCTGACTTTC. Full variable domain (outside the CDR3, taken from reference TRBV15 and TRBJ2-6): DAMVIQNPRYQVTQFGKPVTLSCSQTLNHNVMYWYQQKSSQAPKLLFHYYDKDFNNEADTPDNFQSRRPNTSFCFLDIRSPGLGDTAMYLCATSLLAGVPGANVLTFGAGSRLTVL.

This clone was observed a single time. The chain couples TRBV18 to TRBJ2-7; maybe TRBD2 (6 bases). Germline V CDR1 and CDR2: KGHSH, LQKENI. The CDR3 spans 15 residues. V lost 4 bases and J 1 base, leaving 14 bases between the germline ends. This CDR3 reads CASSQGTAPSYEQYF. The DNA for the CDR3 is TGTGCCAGCTCACAGGGGACTGCGCCGTCCTACGAGCAGTACTTC.

The rearrangement uses TRBV29-1 and TRBJ1-2; TRBD1 might be the D (5 bases). The V gene lost 5 bases and the J gene lost 3 bases, with 13 bases spanning the gap. Germline CDR1 and CDR2: SQVTM and ANQGSEA. The CDR3 runs to 13 residues. CDR3 DNA: TGCAGCGTTCCTCGGGTAGGGGACTATGGCTACACCTTC. This translates into CSVPRVGDYGYTF.

The J gene is TRBJ2-7, the V gene TRBV5-1; 8 bases align to TRBD1. This CDR3 is built from 15 residues. CDR1 and CDR2 (germline): SGHRS, YFSETQ. The V segment lost 0 bases and the J segment 2 bases; nucleotides outside the gene matches: 4. The CDR3 loop is CASSLGGTGTYEQYF. The CDR3 DNA reads TGCGCCAGCAGCTTGGGAGGGACAGGCACCTACGAGCAGTACTTC.

Only one count was recorded for this clone. J is TRBJ2-1 and V is TRBV19; 10 bases agree with TRBD2. Germline CDR1 reads LNHDA; CDR2 reads SQIVND (reference sequence). J was trimmed by 0 bases and V by 9 bases; bases with no gene match: 17. The CDR3 is made up of 19 amino acids. The DNA of the CDR3 is TGTGCCAGCCAAAAGGCAGCGGGAGGGTTCATGAGCTCCTACAATGAGCAGTTCTTC. This codes for CASQKAAGGFMSSYNEQFF.

The genes are TRBV15 and TRBJ1-5, with D perhaps matching TRBD1 (5 bases). The CDR3 sequence is 15 residues long. V was cut by 2 bases and J by 7 bases, with 15 bases left in between. Germline CDR1 LNHNV, CDR2 YYDKDF (reference sequence). CDR3 coding DNA: TGTGCCACCAGCAGAAACAACGCAGGGTACCAGCCCCAGCATTTT. Protein: CATSRNNAGYQPQHF. Using reference TRBV15 and TRBJ1-5 for the parts outside the CDR3, the full variable domain is DAMVIQNPRYQVTQFGKPVTLSCSQTLNHNVMYWYQQKSSQAPKLLFHYYDKDFNNEADTPDNFQSRRPNTSFCFLDIRSPGLGDTAMYLCATSRNNAGYQPQHFGDGTRLSIL.

The chain combines TRBV5-1 with TRBJ2-5, with D possibly being TRBD1 (6 bases). Per germline, CDR1 SGHRS and CDR2 YFSETQ. The length of the CDR3 is 13 residues. V lost 1 base to trimming and J lost 5 bases, with 9 bases between them. CDR3 bases: TGCGCCAGCAGCTTGCCAGGGGAGGAGACCCAGTACTTC. Protein sequence: CASSLPGEETQYF.

V usage is TRBV30 and J usage is TRBJ1-1; D gene ambiguous. CDR1 and CDR2 (germline): GTSNPN, SVGIG (reference sequence). V was trimmed by 4 bases and J by 14 bases, leaving 20 bases between them. This CDR3 comprises 12 residues. CDR3 residues: CAWTSTRSSTFF. The CDR3 DNA follows: TGTGCCTGGACCTCCACCCGGAGCTCAACCTTCTTT.

The gene calls are TRBV6-5 and TRBJ1-1; a weak D match, TRBD1 (6 bases). CDR3 length: 14 residues. Trimming pared 2 bases from V and 4 bases from J, leaving 11 bases between. Germline V gene data show CDR1 as MNHEY and CDR2 as SVGAGI. The CDR3: CASSYVRGGTEAFF. DNA of the CDR3: TGTGCCAGCAGTTACGTCAGGGGTGGCACTGAAGCTTTCTTT.

V is TRBV19 and J is TRBJ1-1; D is unresolved. V was shortened by 4 bases and J by 0 bases, with 6 bases between the two germline ends. There are 13 residues in the CDR3. The germline CDR1 and CDR2 sequences are LNHDA and SQIVND (reference sequence). As DNA, the CDR3 is TGTGCCAGTAGTACCCAGGTGAACACTGAAGCTTTCTTT. Its translation is CASSTQVNTEAFF.

The chain joins TRBV9 to TRBJ2-7; D might be TRBD1 (5 bases). The germline V and J ends were trimmed by 3 bases and 0 bases, with 10 bases remaining between them. This CDR3 region has 14 residues. The V gene's germline CDR1 is SGDLS and CDR2 YYNGEE. CDR3 DNA: TGTGCCAGCAGCGCACAGGTGAGCTCCTACGAGCAGTACTTC. It encodes CASSAQVSSYEQYF.

The rearrangement links TRBV19 to TRBJ1-1; TRBD1 matches 7 bases. CDR1 and CDR2 from the germline V gene are LNHDA and SQIVND (reference sequence). CDR3 length: 15 residues. The junction had 9 bases not matched to a gene; V was cut back by 2 bases and J by 6 bases. The CDR3 reads CASSIHNLQGAEAFF. CDR3 sequence (DNA): TGTGCCAGTAGTATACATAATTTGCAGGGGGCTGAAGCTTTCTTT.

The rearrangement links TRBV12-3 or TRBV12-4 to TRBJ1-2; no definite D call. With 5 bases removed from V and 4 bases from J, the gap between germline ends came to 11 bases. This CDR3 comprises 13 residues. The CDR3 here is CASSKTGRYGYTF. As DNA, the CDR3 is TGTGCCAGCAGTAAAACGGGTCGCTATGGCTACACCTTC.

The chain is built from TRBV6-5 and TRBJ2-7, with 9 bases that match TRBD1. This CDR3 contains 14 residues. The ends lost 5 bases at V and 4 bases at J; junction bases unmatched: 6. Germline V gene lookup returns CDR1 MNHEY and CDR2 SVGAGI. The CDR3 region has the DNA TGTGCCAGCAGTCTAGGACAGGGGAAATACGAGCAGTACTTC. It encodes CASSLGQGKYEQYF.

The chain is built from TRBV9 and TRBJ2-3; 11 nucleotides align to TRBD2. The CDR3 is made up of 16 amino acids. Trimming at V came to 4 bases and at J to 3 bases, leaving 7 bases not matched to a gene. Germline CDR1 and CDR2: SGDLS and YYNGEE. As DNA, the CDR3 is TGTGCCAGCAGCCGCGTCATAGCGGGGGGGACAGATACGCAGTATTTT. It is translated as CASSRVIAGGTDTQYF.

This chain uses TRBV7-9 with TRBJ2-7; TRBD1 aligns across 8 bases. The CDR3 extends over 17 amino acids. CDR1 and CDR2 from the germline V gene are SEHNR and FQNEAQ (reference sequence). J was trimmed by 5 bases and V by 5 bases; bases with no gene match: 17. CDR3 in amino acids: CASSPFLGQGGGHEQYF. CDR3 sequence (DNA): TGTGCCAGCAGCCCTTTTTTAGGACAGGGTGGAGGACACGAGCAGTACTTC.

This rearrangement joins TRBV20-1 to TRBJ2-7; no firm D call. Trimming took 2 bases from V and 4 from J, leaving 6 bases between them. The CDR3 has 11 residues. Germline values: CDR1 DFQATT, CDR2 SNEGSKA (reference sequence). CDR3: CSARTQYEQYF. The CDR3 nucleotides read TGCAGTGCTAGAACACAGTACGAGCAGTACTTC.

V and J are TRBV2 and TRBJ2-3; D may be TRBD2 (6 bases). The CDR3 consists of 12 residues. Germline V gene sequence: CDR1 SNHLY, CDR2 FYNNEI. V was clipped by 10 bases and J by 6 bases, with 14 bases between them. In DNA, the CDR3 is TGTGCCAAGACCGGGGGATCCGATACGCAGTATTTT. It codes for CAKTGGSDTQYF. Complete variable domain (other parts from reference TRBV2 and TRBJ2-3): EPEVTQTPSHQVTQMGQEVILRCVPISNHLYFYWYRQILGQKVEFLVSFYNNEISEKSEIFDDQFSVERPDGSNFTLKIRSTKLEDSAMYFCAKTGGSDTQYFGPGTRLTVL.

The genes are TRBV10-3 and TRBJ1-5; 8 nucleotides align to TRBD1. The junction had 2 bases not matched to a gene; V was cut back by 0 bases and J by 4 bases. From germline, CDR1 is ENHRY and CDR2 SYGVKD. The CDR3 has 15 residues. The CDR3 DNA sequence: TGTGCCATCAGTGAGTCAGGGACAGGTAATCAGCCCCAGCATTTT. It codes for CAISESGTGNQPQHF.

The rearrangement uses TRBV28 and TRBJ1-2, with 7 bases matching TRBD1. In germline, CDR1 is MDHEN, CDR2 SYDVKM. There are 14 residues in the CDR3. V was clipped by 5 bases and J by 3 bases; unmatched bases: 6. The CDR3: CASSETGYDYGYTF. CDR3 DNA sequence: TGTGCCAGCAGTGAGACAGGGTACGACTATGGCTACACCTTC.

The V and J genes are TRBV6-6 and TRBJ2-3; 11 bases map to TRBD2. The CDR3 is 18 amino acids. Per the germline V gene, CDR1 is MNHNY and CDR2 is SVGAGI (reference sequence). V lost 6 bases, J lost 4 bases, and 15 bases stayed unmatched. This CDR3 is CASSRHGTSGGPSDTQYF. CDR3 coding DNA: TGTGCCAGCAGCCGACATGGGACTAGCGGAGGCCCCTCAGATACGCAGTATTTT.

This chain links TRBV7-2 with TRBJ2-2, with D tentatively TRBD2 (5 bases). V was cut by 1 base and J by 5 bases, with 14 bases left in between. Per the germline V gene, CDR1 is SGHTA and CDR2 is FQGNSA. This CDR3 has 16 residues. CDR3 protein: CASSLDGNFGTGELFF. The CDR3 nucleotides read TGTGCCAGCAGCTTAGACGGGAACTTCGGAACCGGGGAGCTGTTTTTT.

A few counts support this clone. V is TRBV9 and J is TRBJ2-2; no firm D call. From germline, CDR1 is SGDLS and CDR2 YYNGEE. Trimming removed 0 bases at V and 5 bases at J, with 5 bases between. CDR3 length: 13 residues. The CDR3 loop is CASSVEGTGELFF. CDR3 nucleotides: TGTGCCAGCAGCGTAGAGGGAACCGGGGAGCTGTTTTTT.

V is TRBV7-9 and J is TRBJ2-5; D is possibly TRBD1 (5 bases). This CDR3 is 15 amino acids long. Germline assignment: CDR1 SEHNR and CDR2 FQNEAQ (reference sequence). Between the trimmed V and J ends, which lost 2 bases and 3 bases, there was a span of 13 bases. This CDR3 reads CASSLWGRAKETQYF. DNA for the CDR3: TGTGCCAGCAGCTTATGGGGCAGGGCGAAAGAGACCCAGTACTTC.

The chain joins TRBV5-6 to TRBJ2-3; D is uncertain. V dropped 4 bases and J dropped 6 bases, with 12 bases sitting between them. The V gene's germline CDR1 is SGHDT and CDR2 YYEEEE. There are 13 residues in the CDR3. CDR3 in amino acids: CASSPGRMDTQYF. The DNA for the CDR3 is TGTGCCAGCAGCCCTGGCAGAATGGATACGCAGTATTTT.

The chain employs TRBV11-2 and TRBJ2-1, with 10 bases matching TRBD2. Trimming cost V 5 bases and J 7 bases; bases outside gene matches: 5. The CDR3 consists of 14 residues. The germline V gene encodes CDR1 SGHAT and CDR2 FQNNGV. In nucleotides, the CDR3 is TGTGCCAGCAGCCTCGCGGGACTAGCGAATGAGCAGTTCTTC. Amino acids: CASSLAGLANEQFF.

This clone has more than one count but fewer than ten. This sequence joins TRBV5-1 and TRBJ2-3, with D hard to call. In germline, CDR1 is SGHRS, CDR2 YFSETQ. The CDR3 has 12 residues. V dropped 2 bases and J dropped 5 bases, with 6 bases sitting between them. The CDR3 nucleotides read TGCGCCAGCAGCTTTCAGGAAGATACGCAGTATTTT. Residues: CASSFQEDTQYF. Full variable domain (remainder filled in from reference TRBV5-1 and TRBJ2-3): KAGVTQTPRYLIKTRGQQVTLSCSPISGHRSVSWYQQTPGQGLQFLFEYFSETQRNKGNFPGRFSGRQFSNSRSEMNVSTLELGDSALYLCASSFQEDTQYFGPGTRLTVL.

This clone was picked up one time. V and J are TRBV2 and TRBJ2-2, with D hard to call. The germline V gene has CDR1 SNHLY and CDR2 FYNNEI. The V and J ends lost 4 bases and 2 bases respectively, with 5 bases between them. The CDR3 totals 13 residues. The CDR3, as DNA: TGTGCCAGCAGTGTTGAAAACACCGGGGAGCTGTTTTTT. The encoded protein is CASSVENTGELFF. Variable domain in full (rest from reference TRBV2 and TRBJ2-2): EPEVTQTPSHQVTQMGQEVILRCVPISNHLYFYWYRQILGQKVEFLVSFYNNEISEKSEIFDDQFSVERPDGSNFTLKIRSTKLEDSAMYFCASSVENTGELFFGEGSRLTVL.

The V and J genes are TRBV4-3 and TRBJ1-1; no clear D. The CDR3 loop spans 15 amino acids. Between the trimmed V and J ends, which lost 4 bases and 8 bases, there was a span of 20 bases. The germline gives CDR1 LGHNA, CDR2 YSLEER. CDR3 residues: CASSLDWARTQEAFF. Here the CDR3 DNA reads TGCGCCAGCAGCCTTGACTGGGCTCGAACACAAGAAGCTTTCTTT.

The chain joins TRBV7-2 to TRBJ2-3, with a tentative D call TRBD2 (5 bases). Trimming shortened V by 7 bases and J by 6 bases, and 20 bases separated the two germline ends. The CDR3 is 15 amino acids. The germline V gene encodes CDR1 SGHTA and CDR2 FQGNSA. CDR3: CASTPFPGSADTQYF. The CDR3 DNA follows: TGTGCCAGCACCCCTTTCCCGGGGTCGGCGGATACGCAGTATTTT.